This TCR beta chain stems from a study of T-cell reconstitution after alpha-beta-depleted transplantation in children (dated by TCRdb to about 2016). Background for the entire study: The study quantitatively tracked T-cell immune reconstitution after TCRalphabeta/CD19-depleted allogeneic hematopoietic cell transplantation in children using TCR repertoire profiling.

This clonotype occurred a few times. Its antigen is still unknown. Sequence at one end of the junction differs from germline and may be a read error. The meaning of the sample's treatment or condition label: allogeneic hematopoietic cell transplantation with graft depleted of TCRalphabeta T cells and CD19 B cells. Transplant recipients were children who received TCRalphabeta/CD19-depleted allogeneic hematopoietic cell grafts. In the germline V gene (reference sequence), CDR1 corresponds to MNHEY and CDR2 to SMNVEV. The CDR3 holds 19 amino acids from the cysteine to the phenylalanine. CDR3 DNA only is kept here, 57 bases in frame from base 1. Study-wide conclusions, independent of this receptor: Over subsequent months, a decline in hyperexpanded clone frequencies was noted, and after one year, T-cell counts and TCRbeta diversity were mostly ascribed to newly produced T cells. The apparently early recovery of alphabetaT-cell counts about two months after transplant reportedly depended on only several hundred rapidly expanded clones that came from non-depleted graft cells. The high TCRbeta diversity at day 60 in some patients was ascribed to recipient T cells and intrathymic progenitors that had survived conditioning.

Library method: PCR. Sequencing took place on an Illumina HiSeq 2500. TCR libraries were prepared with molecular barcoding, using unique molecular identifiers to normalize TCRbeta repertoire quantification. TCRdb reprocessing: public reads trimmed at Q25 with fastp, clones called with MiXCR, in-frame beta chains kept. Rows merge per CDR3 protein into single entries with the most common DNA and genes. Counted in this sample were hundreds of thousands of distinct CDR3 sequences; approximately 15% of them appeared once. In total, the top ten clones hold roughly two fifths of the sample. The specimen comprised PBMCs, mostly from graft donor cells, sampled 360 days after TCRalphabeta/CD19-depleted stem cell transplant. The sequence came from a male patient between 2 and 15 years old who had a stem cell transplant for acute lymphoblastic leukemia, so the T cells may come from the graft donor. The sequence joins TRBV27 to TRBJ2-5, and possibly TRBD2, on 6 matching bases. The base sequence is TGTGCCAGCAGCCACGAACCGGGACTTAGGGGTAGAGGTGGAGAGGCCCAGTACTTC. This encodes CASSHEPGLRGRGGEAQYF.